The 27 T cell receptor beta chains below were found in one sample sequenced in a study of T cell repertoires in cytomegalovirus infection. MiXCR, run by TCRdb on the reads, gives a single entry per CDR3 protein. The table has fewer than 250,000 distinct CDR3 sequences, around an eighth seen once. Sequencing was carried out using PBMCs. The receptor source for this set is a human donor in good health (CMV status not recorded). Some clones in this sample may be carry-over from other donors' samples.

Many counts were recorded for this clonotype. CDR3 residues: CASSPRVTEAFF. Here the CDR3 DNA reads TGTGCCAGCAGTCCCAGGGTCACTGAAGCTTTCTTT. The J gene is TRBJ1-1, the V gene TRBV28; D possibly corresponds to TRBD1 (5 bases). V lost 5 bases and J 4 bases, leaving 8 bases between the germline ends. Germline V gene lookup returns CDR1 MDHEN and CDR2 SYDVKM. The CDR3 is 12 residues long.

This clonotype was observed a handful of times. This chain connects TRBV29-1 to TRBJ1-6, with 7 bases matching TRBD1. The CDR3 has 16 residues. The J segment lost 10 bases and the V segment lost 4 bases, leaving 16 bases of the junction unmatched. Germline-derived CDR1 and CDR2 are SQVTM and ANQGSEA. The CDR3 protein is CSVVGQPSDLGSPLHF. The CDR3 DNA is TGCAGCGTTGTGGGACAGCCATCCGACCTGGGGTCACCCCTCCACTTT.

This clonotype was seen many times. The V call is TRBV9, the J call TRBJ2-7; 7 nucleotides align to TRBD2. Looked up from germline, CDR1 is SGDLS and CDR2 is YYNGEE. Trimming cost V 3 bases and J 7 bases; bases outside gene matches: 7. This CDR3 is 13 amino acids long. The CDR3 sequence is CASSARPLAEQYF. The CDR3 DNA sequence: TGTGCCAGCAGCGCAAGACCACTAGCGGAGCAGTACTTC. The full variable domain, rest sourced from reference TRBV9 and TRBJ2-7, is DSGVTQTPKHLITATGQRVTLRCSPRSGDLSVYWYQQSLDQGLQFLIQYYNGEERAKGNILERFSAQQFPDLHSELNLSSLELGDSALYFCASSARPLAEQYFGPGTRLTVT.

This clonotype has a count of ten or more. This rearrangement joins TRBV7-2 to TRBJ2-2; the match to TRBD1 covers 7 bases. V was clipped by 4 bases and J by 1 base; unmatched bases: 6. Germline V gene sequence: CDR1 SGHTA, CDR2 FQGNSA. The CDR3 has 16 amino acids. The CDR3 is CASSSYRGVNTGELFF. The CDR3 DNA reads TGTGCCAGCAGCTCTTACAGGGGCGTGAACACCGGGGAGCTGTTTTTT.

This clonotype was recorded many times. The rearrangement links TRBV7-2 to TRBJ2-7; 8 positions agree with TRBD1. The V gene end was trimmed by 2 bases and the J gene end by 11 bases; junction bases not matched to a gene: 11. This CDR3 has 14 residues. Per the germline V gene, CDR1 is SGHTA and CDR2 is FQGNSA. This chain's CDR3 is CASSLPPPGGLEYF. In DNA form, the CDR3 reads TGTGCCAGCAGCTTACCTCCCCCAGGGGGCCTTGAGTACTTC.

This clonotype came up a few times. The CDR3, as DNA: TGTGCCAGCAGTTTGGGGGGCGGCGGCAGGGGGACCTATGGCTACACCTTC. Its translation: CASSLGGGGRGTYGYTF. The chain recombines TRBV28 with TRBJ1-2; TRBD1 matches 7 bases. The germline CDR1 and CDR2 sequences are MDHEN and SYDVKM. The V gene end was trimmed by 3 bases and the J gene end by 4 bases; junction bases not matched to a gene: 14. The CDR3 extends over 17 amino acids.

In its sample, this clonotype was seen a few times. The chain carries TRBV12-3 or TRBV12-4 and TRBJ1-4; D is unclear. The CDR3 contains 14 residues. Trimming took 2 bases from V and 3 from J, leaving 7 bases between them. The CDR3 nucleotides read TGTGCCAGCAGTTTAATGAACTCTAATGAAAAACTGTTTTTT. Its translation: CASSLMNSNEKLFF.

This clonotype appeared many times. The chain employs TRBV7-8 and TRBJ2-7; unclear D gene. CDR3 size: 14 residues. V was cut by 4 bases and J by 9 bases, with 19 bases left in between. Germline CDR1 and CDR2: SGHVS and FQNEAQ. The CDR3, as DNA: TGTGCCAGCAGCTCCTCTATATTGGACCTCGGGCAGTACTTC. This codes for CASSSSILDLGQYF.

Many counts were recorded for this clonotype. CDR3 sequence reads: CSVRRGVTDTQYF. CDR3 bases: TGCAGCGTAAGACGCGGAGTCACAGATACGCAGTATTTT. This chain uses TRBV29-1 with TRBJ2-3; D remains unclear. The CDR3 contains 13 residues. V lost 6 bases and J lost 2, with 12 bases in between. From germline, CDR1 is SQVTM and CDR2 ANQGSEA.

In its sample, this clonotype was seen a few times. The V gene is TRBV20-1, the J gene TRBJ2-7; either TRBD1 or TRBD2 may fit D (5 bases each). Trimming pared 6 bases from V and 1 base from J, leaving 22 bases between. Germline loops: CDR1 DFQATT, CDR2 SNEGSKA (reference sequence). The CDR3 extends over 16 amino acids. CDR3 in amino acids: CSAPPSSRDGSYEQYF. The CDR3 DNA sequence: TGCAGTGCGCCCCCATCCTCACGGGACGGATCCTACGAGCAGTACTTC.

The V call is TRBV12-3 or TRBV12-4, the J call TRBJ2-1, with 8 bases matching TRBD1. V gave up 7 bases and J gave up 8 bases; unmatched junction bases: 7. The CDR3 totals 13 residues. The CDR3 DNA reads TGTGCCAGCACCGCGGACAGGGCCGATGAGCAGTTCTTC. It translates to CASTADRADEQFF.

V and J are TRBV9 and TRBJ2-5, with a weak D call TRBD2 (5 bases). This CDR3 region has 14 residues. The germline V gene has CDR1 SGDLS and CDR2 YYNGEE. V was trimmed by 5 bases and J by 4 bases, leaving 15 bases between them. The CDR3 protein is CASSPAGRRETQYF. The CDR3 DNA is TGTGCCAGCAGTCCTGCGGGCCGGAGAGAGACCCAGTACTTC.

The rearrangement links TRBV7-2 to TRBJ2-2; maybe TRBD2 (5 bases). The V and J ends lost 7 bases and 1 base respectively, with 13 bases between them. This CDR3 contains 15 residues. Germline V gene lookup returns CDR1 SGHTA and CDR2 FQGNSA. CDR3 protein: CASNPGRVNTGELFF. CDR3 sequence (DNA): TGTGCCAGCAACCCTGGGCGGGTGAACACCGGGGAGCTGTTTTTT.

This clonotype was seen at least ten times. The J gene is TRBJ2-2, the V gene TRBV6-6; 11 positions agree with TRBD2. Germline values: CDR1 MNHNY, CDR2 SVGAGI (reference sequence). V trimming: 6 bases; J trimming: 3 bases; junction bases outside the gene matches: 9. The CDR3 length is 17 residues. The CDR3 reads CASSRLAGRADTGELFF. The CDR3 DNA sequence: TGTGCCAGCAGCAGACTAGCGGGACGGGCGGACACCGGGGAGCTGTTTTTT.

In its sample, this clonotype was seen many times. The chain joins TRBV7-9 to TRBJ1-5, with D hard to call. CDR3 length: 15 residues. The V gene lost 1 base and the J gene lost 3 bases, with 10 bases spanning the gap. CDR1 and CDR2 (germline): SEHNR, FQNEAQ (reference sequence). CDR3 coding DNA: TGTGCCAGCAGCTTAGACCAGCGTAACAATCAGCCCCAGCATTTT. It yields the protein CASSLDQRNNQPQHF.

This clonotype was counted between two and nine times. The chain carries TRBV6-1 and TRBJ1-5; D is perhaps TRBD1 (5 bases). This CDR3 is 17 amino acids long. Per germline, CDR1 MNHNS and CDR2 SASEGT. V dropped 0 bases and J dropped 2 bases, with 14 bases sitting between them. CDR3 nucleotides: TGTGCCAGCAGTGAAGCGCCCTCCAGGGTTGGCAATCAGCCCCAGCATTTT. Translated, it gives CASSEAPSRVGNQPQHF.

This clonotype came up a few times. This chain joins TRBV25-1 and TRBJ1-5, with D unclear. The germline V and J ends were trimmed by 1 base and 4 bases, with 11 bases remaining between them. Germline V CDR1 and CDR2: MGHDK, SYGVNS. There are 15 residues in the CDR3. The CDR3 here is CASSELGPRNQPQHF. The CDR3 region has the DNA TGTGCCAGCAGTGAATTAGGGCCACGGAATCAGCCCCAGCATTTT.

This clonotype was counted a few times. The chain uses TRBV28 and TRBJ2-6, with TRBD2 identical over 7 bases. After removal of 11 bases from V and 3 bases from J, the junction contained 7 bases not matched to a gene. Per the germline V gene, CDR1 is MDHEN and CDR2 is SYDVKM. The CDR3 has 14 amino acids. CDR3 sequence (DNA): TGTGCCGCCCAGCGGGGTGGTGGGGCCAACGTCCTGACTTTC. Translating gives CAAQRGGGANVLTF.

This clonotype was detected many times. This sequence joins TRBV7-2 and TRBJ2-2; D may be TRBD2 (5 bases). Trimming took 3 bases from V and 5 from J, leaving 10 bases between them. Germline values: CDR1 SGHTA, CDR2 FQGNSA. The CDR3 runs 14 residues. The CDR3 DNA follows: TGTGCCAGCAGCTTCAACGGGATAACCGGGGAGCTGTTTTTT. Protein sequence: CASSFNGITGELFF. Combining the CDR3 with reference TRBV7-2 and TRBJ2-2 gives the whole variable domain GAGVSQSPSNKVTEKGKDVELRCDPISGHTALYWYRQSLGQGLEFLIYFQGNSAPDKSGLPSDRFSAERTGGSVSTLTIQRTQQEDSAVYLCASSFNGITGELFFGEGSRLTVL.

This clonotype was observed many times. J is TRBJ1-5 and V is TRBV6-2 or TRBV6-3; 9 bases map to TRBD1. Germline trimming cut 2 bases from V and 7 bases from J; bases unmatched to any gene: 6. The germline CDR1 and CDR2 sequences are MNHEY and SVGEGT. There are 15 residues in the CDR3. CDR3 loop: CASSYDTGGGQPQHF. DNA for the CDR3: TGTGCCAGCAGTTACGATACAGGGGGCGGCCAGCCCCAGCATTTT.

At least ten counts were recorded for this clonotype. CDR3 in amino acids: CASSLSLGTGDTQYF. The CDR3 DNA sequence: TGTGCCAGCAGCCTTTCACTAGGAACGGGGGATACGCAGTATTTT. J is TRBJ2-3 and V is TRBV7-7, with a possible D match to TRBD2 (5 bases). V shed 5 bases and J shed 6 bases, with 18 bases lying between them. Germline lookup yields CDR1 SSHAT and CDR2 FNYEAQ (reference sequence). This CDR3 region has 15 residues.

This clonotype was picked up a small number of times. The rearrangement links TRBV6-5 to TRBJ2-7; 9 bases fit TRBD1. The CDR3 length is 17 residues. From germline, CDR1 is MNHEY and CDR2 SVGAGI. The J segment lost 2 bases and the V segment lost 2 bases, leaving 10 bases of the junction unmatched. The CDR3 loop reads CASSYTAHGTGPYEQYF. The CDR3 DNA is TGTGCCAGCAGTTACACAGCACACGGGACAGGGCCCTACGAGCAGTACTTC.

This clonotype occurred many times. The V gene is TRBV2, the J gene TRBJ1-2; TRBD1 aligns across 8 bases. The CDR3 loop spans 13 amino acids. Germline trimming cut 7 bases from V and 7 bases from J; bases unmatched to any gene: 8. Germline V lookup: CDR1 SNHLY, CDR2 FYNNEI. The CDR3 sequence: CASTMTGAIGYTF. The CDR3 DNA reads as TGTGCCAGCACTATGACAGGGGCAATTGGCTACACCTTC. Filled out from reference TRBV2 and TRBJ1-2, the complete variable domain reads EPEVTQTPSHQVTQMGQEVILRCVPISNHLYFYWYRQILGQKVEFLVSFYNNEISEKSEIFDDQFSVERPDGSNFTLKIRSTKLEDSAMYFCASTMTGAIGYTFGSGTRLTVV.

This clonotype was observed at least ten times. The chain has TRBV7-2 and TRBJ1-2; D is undetermined. Per the germline V gene, CDR1 is SGHTA and CDR2 is FQGNSA. There are 14 residues in the CDR3. V lost 4 bases and J 1 base, leaving 10 bases between the germline ends. The CDR3: CASSSTRVNYGYTF. The CDR3 nucleotides read TGTGCCAGCAGCTCCACACGGGTTAACTATGGCTACACCTTC.

This clonotype was detected ten times or more. The rearrangement uses TRBV7-7 and TRBJ1-3; no clear D. V shed 3 bases and J shed 0 bases, with 6 bases lying between them. Per germline, CDR1 SSHAT and CDR2 FNYEAQ (reference sequence). The CDR3 covers 14 residues. The CDR3 bases are TGTGCCAGCAGCTTGACTGACTCTGGAAACACCATATATTTT. It specifies CASSLTDSGNTIYF.

A word on this clonotype: This could be a read error, since a much larger clone is one nucleotide away. This sequence joins TRBV7-9 and TRBJ1-1, with D unclear. The length of the CDR3 is 12 residues. Germline CDR1 SEHNR, CDR2 FQNEAQ (reference sequence). CDR3 protein: CASSLQDTEASF. The CDR3 DNA reads as TGTGCCAGCAGCCTCCAAGACACTGAAGCTTCCTTT.

The chain uses TRBV4-3 and TRBJ2-1, with 8 nucleotides matching TRBD2. Unmatched junction bases numbered 6, after V lost 4 bases and J lost 4 bases. CDR1 and CDR2 (germline): LGHNA, YSLEER. The CDR3 extends over 15 amino acids. The CDR3, as DNA: TGCGCCAGCAGCCCACTAGCGGAGTTATACAATGAGCAGTTCTTC. Protein product: CASSPLAELYNEQFF.